One and the same sample provided the 20 T cell receptor beta chains below, sequenced in a study of blood T cell repertoires in COVID-19. Profiling relied on immunoSEQ multiplex PCR, and the TCRdb table lists in-frame clones only, not all of them. The sample shows 70,000 or so clones, approximately 78% of them seen only once. Sample: peripheral blood. Every receptor here comes from a woman older than 75 with acute or convalescent COVID-19.

This rearrangement joins TRBV19 to TRBJ1-5, with 9 bases matching TRBD1. CDR1 is LNHDA and CDR2 is SQIVND in the germline V gene (reference sequence). The V gene end was trimmed by 7 bases and the J gene end by 7 bases; junction bases not matched to a gene: 5. There are 13 residues in the CDR3. CDR3 nucleotides: TGTGCCAGTACCGGACAGGGGAACCAGCCCCAGCATTTT. Amino acid sequence: CASTGQGNQPQHF.

CDR3 DNA: TGTGCCACCAGCAGAGATTGGACAGGGGTCGGGGGCTACACCTTC. Translation gives CATSRDWTGVGGYTF. The chain employs TRBV15 and TRBJ1-2; 9 bases are shared with TRBD1. Germline V gene data show CDR1 as LNHNV and CDR2 as YYDKDF (reference sequence). V was pared by 0 bases and J by 8 bases, with 7 bases of the junction left unmatched. The CDR3 extends over 15 amino acids.

The chain couples TRBV15 to TRBJ1-2, with 8 bases lining up with TRBD1. The CDR3 is 15 amino acids. Germline lookup yields CDR1 LNHNV and CDR2 YYDKDF (reference sequence). Losses at the gene ends were 0 bases for V and 8 bases for J; bases not matched to a gene: 8. CDR3 in DNA: TGTGCCACCAGCAGAGAGGTACGGCAGGGGGCCGGCTACACCTTC. Protein: CATSREVRQGAGYTF. Based on the CDR3 plus reference TRBV15 and TRBJ1-2, the full variable domain is DAMVIQNPRYQVTQFGKPVTLSCSQTLNHNVMYWYQQKSSQAPKLLFHYYDKDFNNEADTPDNFQSRRPNTSFCFLDIRSPGLGDTAMYLCATSREVRQGAGYTFGSGTRLTVV.

V and J are TRBV4-1 and TRBJ2-2; TRBD2 aligns across 8 bases. Germline CDR1 MGHRA, CDR2 YSYEKL. V shed 6 bases and J 5 bases; nucleotides not matched to a gene: 11. The CDR3 is 16 amino acids. CDR3 bases: TGCGCCAGCAGACAGCTCCGGGGGGGCCTTACCGGGGAGCTGTTTTTT. It codes for CASRQLRGGLTGELFF.

The table lists this clone with a few counts. This chain links TRBV6-2 or TRBV6-3 with TRBJ1-2, with D tentatively TRBD1 (5 bases). The V end was cut by 2 bases, the J end by 6 bases, with 10 bases between. This CDR3 has 13 residues. CDR1 and CDR2 from the germline V gene are MNHEY and SVGEGT. CDR3 nucleotides: TGTGCCAGCAGTTACACCGGGGGTAATGGCTACACCTTC. It specifies CASSYTGGNGYTF.

The chain is built from TRBV9 and TRBJ2-1, with 8 bases matching TRBD2. The V gene's germline CDR1 is SGDLS and CDR2 YYNGEE. CDR3 length: 15 amino acids. The V gene end was trimmed by 4 bases and the J gene end by 0 bases; junction bases not matched to a gene: 3. CDR3: CASSPGGSSYNEQFF. The CDR3 DNA follows: TGTGCCAGCAGCCCGGGGGGGAGCTCCTACAATGAGCAGTTCTTC.

The chain carries TRBV3-1 (or the pseudogene TRBV3-2) and TRBJ1-2; D perhaps matches TRBD1 (6 bases). CDR1 is LGHDT, CDR2 YNNKEL, per germline (reference sequence). The CDR3 length is 17 residues. Trimming removed 4 bases at V and 0 bases at J, with 18 bases between. This chain's CDR3 is CASSRRTQGSANYGYTF. In DNA form, the CDR3 reads TGTGCCAGCAGCCGGCGGACACAGGGAAGTGCTAACTATGGCTACACCTTC.

This chain uses TRBV5-5 with TRBJ2-5, with TRBD1 matching 7 bases. Germline V lookup: CDR1 SGHKS, CDR2 YYEKEE (reference sequence). The V segment lost 4 bases and the J segment 3 bases; nucleotides outside the gene matches: 9. The CDR3 is 15 amino acids. The CDR3 nucleotides read TGTGCCAGCAGCCGACAGGGCGGGTTGGAAGAGACCCAGTACTTC. Translation gives CASSRQGGLEETQYF.

J is TRBJ2-1 and V is TRBV7-8; maybe TRBD1 (6 bases). Germline CDR1 is SGHVS and CDR2 is FQNEAQ. Trimming took 1 base from V and 1 from J, leaving 8 bases between them. The CDR3 is made up of 15 amino acids. The CDR3 DNA sequence: TGTGCCAGCAGCTTAGGGGGGCAATCCTACAATGAGCAGTTCTTC. It codes for CASSLGGQSYNEQFF.

The rearrangement joins TRBV15 to TRBJ1-5; TRBD1 matches 8 bases. The CDR3 is made up of 15 amino acids. V shed 6 bases, J shed 3 bases, and the junction held 7 bases outside the gene matches. Germline CDR1 is LNHNV and CDR2 is YYDKDF (reference sequence). The CDR3 sequence: CATRAGTGYNQPQHF. The CDR3 DNA follows: TGTGCCACCAGGGCAGGGACAGGATACAATCAGCCCCAGCATTTT.

The rearrangement uses TRBV2 and TRBJ1-5; the D gene is possibly TRBD1 (6 bases). CDR1 SNHLY and CDR2 FYNNEI come from the germline V gene. V lost 7 bases to trimming and J lost 7 bases, with 17 bases between them. This CDR3 has 14 residues. The DNA of the CDR3 is TGTGCCAGCACTATCAACAGGGAGGGACAGCCCCAGCATTTT. This sequence encodes CASTINREGQPQHF.

V usage is TRBV5-6 and J usage is TRBJ1-2, with no clear D. The CDR3 is made up of 11 amino acids. Trimming pared 7 bases from V and 13 bases from J, leaving 17 bases between. Germline lookup yields CDR1 SGHDT and CDR2 YYEEEE. CDR3 sequence: CASSYQVGVTF. The CDR3 DNA reads as TGTGCCAGCTCCTATCAGGTCGGGGTCACCTTC.

The chain has TRBV6-4 and TRBJ2-7; maybe TRBD1 (5 bases). This CDR3 region has 15 residues. Trimming shortened V by 4 bases and J by 2 bases, and 15 bases separated the two germline ends. The V gene's germline CDR1 is MRHNA and CDR2 SNTAGT. The CDR3 coding sequence is TGTGCCAGCAGTGTTCTGGACACAGTAACCTACGAGCAGTACTTC. This sequence encodes CASSVLDTVTYEQYF.

This chain connects TRBV6-5 to TRBJ1-4; D is possibly TRBD1 (6 bases). The CDR3 length is 15 residues. V was clipped by 0 bases and J by 5 bases, with 10 bases between them. Germline V gene sequence: CDR1 MNHEY, CDR2 SVGAGI. The CDR3 loop reads CASSYSTGPNEKLFF. DNA of the CDR3: TGTGCCAGCAGTTACTCGACAGGTCCCAATGAAAAACTGTTTTTT.

CDR3 coding DNA: TGTGCCAGCAGCTTGGTGGGGGGAATGAGCTCCTACGAGCAGTACTTC. This codes for CASSLVGGMSSYEQYF. The chain links TRBV5-6 to TRBJ2-7, with TRBD2 as a possible D gene (6 bases). From germline, CDR1 is SGHDT and CDR2 YYEEEE. Trimming cost V 0 bases and J 0 bases, with 13 bases left between them. The CDR3 spans 16 residues.

This chain uses TRBV4-2 with TRBJ2-1; 8 bases fit TRBD2. CDR1 and CDR2 from the germline V gene are LGHNA and YNFKEQ. The CDR3 is made up of 14 amino acids. V shed 4 bases, J shed 3 bases, and the junction held 2 bases outside the gene matches. The CDR3 protein is CASSLSGGYNEQFF. CDR3 bases: TGTGCCAGCAGCCTAAGCGGGGGCTACAATGAGCAGTTCTTC.

The genes are TRBV5-1 and TRBJ1-1; D gene unclear. V was shortened by 0 bases and J by 7 bases, with 19 bases between the two germline ends. Germline loops: CDR1 SGHRS, CDR2 YFSETQ. CDR3 length: 16 residues. The CDR3 DNA follows: TGCGCCAGCAGCTTGGATTTGCGGGGAGGTGGGGATGAAGCTTTCTTT. It specifies CASSLDLRGGGDEAFF.

V gene TRBV3-1 (or the pseudogene TRBV3-2) combines with J gene TRBJ1-3, with unresolved D. From germline, CDR1 is LGHDT and CDR2 YNNKEL (reference sequence). The CDR3 is 17 amino acids. Trimming removed 2 bases at V and 0 bases at J, with 14 bases between. CDR3 sequence: CASSQPQTRSSGNTIYF. CDR3 nucleotides: TGTGCCAGCAGCCAACCTCAGACACGTTCCTCTGGAAACACCATATATTTT.

The gene calls are TRBV2 and TRBJ2-3, with D tentatively TRBD2 (5 bases). V lost 1 base to trimming and J lost 2 bases, with 10 bases between them. CDR1 SNHLY and CDR2 FYNNEI come from the germline V gene. The CDR3 contains 15 residues. Written as DNA, the CDR3 is TGTGCCAGCAGTGAAGAGTCACGGGACACAGATACGCAGTATTTT. Its translation is CASSEESRDTDTQYF. Drawing the rest from reference TRBV2 and TRBJ2-3, the complete variable domain is EPEVTQTPSHQVTQMGQEVILRCVPISNHLYFYWYRQILGQKVEFLVSFYNNEISEKSEIFDDQFSVERPDGSNFTLKIRSTKLEDSAMYFCASSEESRDTDTQYFGPGTRLTVL.

This clone has a single count. This rearrangement joins TRBV5-4 to TRBJ1-2; unclear D gene. Deletions cut 2 bases from V and 3 bases from J, with 20 bases between. The CDR3 loop spans 17 amino acids. Germline loops: CDR1 SGHNT, CDR2 YYREEE (reference sequence). The CDR3 sequence is CASSFDPGLAYYYGYTF. In nucleotides, the CDR3 is TGTGCCAGCAGCTTTGACCCGGGTCTCGCTTACTACTATGGCTACACCTTC.